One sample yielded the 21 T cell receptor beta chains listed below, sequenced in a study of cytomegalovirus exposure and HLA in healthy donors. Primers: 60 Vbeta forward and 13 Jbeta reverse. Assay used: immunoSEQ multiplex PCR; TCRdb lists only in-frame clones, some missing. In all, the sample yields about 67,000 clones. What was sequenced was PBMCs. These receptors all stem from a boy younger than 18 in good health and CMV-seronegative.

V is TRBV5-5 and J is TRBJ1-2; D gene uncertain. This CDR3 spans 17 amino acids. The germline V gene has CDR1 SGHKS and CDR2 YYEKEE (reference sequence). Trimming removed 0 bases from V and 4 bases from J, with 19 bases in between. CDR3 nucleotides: TGTGCCAGCAGCTTGGTGTCAGGCCCAAGTCCCCGCTATGGCTACACCTTC. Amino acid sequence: CASSLVSGPSPRYGYTF.

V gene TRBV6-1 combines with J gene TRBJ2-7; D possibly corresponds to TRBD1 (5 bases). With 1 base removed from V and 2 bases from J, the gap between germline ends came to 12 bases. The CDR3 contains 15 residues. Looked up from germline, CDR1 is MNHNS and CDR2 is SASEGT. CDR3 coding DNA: TGTGCCAGCAGTGAAGTGGACGGCAGGGCCTACGAGCAGTACTTC. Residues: CASSEVDGRAYEQYF.

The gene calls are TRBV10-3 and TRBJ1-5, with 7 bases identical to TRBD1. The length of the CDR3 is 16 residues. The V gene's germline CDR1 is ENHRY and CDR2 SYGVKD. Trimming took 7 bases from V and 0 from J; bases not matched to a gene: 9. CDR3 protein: CAINIRDSYSNQPQHF. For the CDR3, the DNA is TGTGCCATCAATATCCGGGACAGCTATAGCAATCAGCCCCAGCATTTT.

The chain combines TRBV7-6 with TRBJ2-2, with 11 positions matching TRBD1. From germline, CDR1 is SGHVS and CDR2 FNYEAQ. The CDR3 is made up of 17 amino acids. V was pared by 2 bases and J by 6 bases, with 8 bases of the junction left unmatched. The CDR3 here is CASSLTEDRGRPGELFF. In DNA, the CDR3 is TGTGCCAGCAGCTTAACCGAGGACAGGGGGCGACCCGGGGAGCTGTTTTTT.

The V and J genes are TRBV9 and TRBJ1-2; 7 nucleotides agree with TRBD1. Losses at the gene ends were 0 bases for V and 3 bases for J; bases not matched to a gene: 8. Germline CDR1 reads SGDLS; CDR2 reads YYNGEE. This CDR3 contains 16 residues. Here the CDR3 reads CASSVAYRGGDYGYTF. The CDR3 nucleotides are TGTGCCAGCAGCGTAGCGTATCGAGGGGGCGACTATGGCTACACCTTC.

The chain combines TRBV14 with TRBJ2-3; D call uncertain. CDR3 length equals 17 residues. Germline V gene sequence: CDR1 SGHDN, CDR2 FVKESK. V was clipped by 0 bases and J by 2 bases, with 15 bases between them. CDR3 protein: CASSQDSAGTTTDTQYF. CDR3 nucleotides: TGTGCCAGCAGCCAAGATTCGGCCGGTACTACCACAGATACGCAGTATTTT.

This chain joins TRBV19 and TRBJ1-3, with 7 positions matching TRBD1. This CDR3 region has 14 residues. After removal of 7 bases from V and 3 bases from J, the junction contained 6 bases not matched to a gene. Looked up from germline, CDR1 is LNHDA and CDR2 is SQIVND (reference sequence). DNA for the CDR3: TGTGCCAGTAAGGACAGGACTTTTGGAAACACCATATATTTT. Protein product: CASKDRTFGNTIYF.

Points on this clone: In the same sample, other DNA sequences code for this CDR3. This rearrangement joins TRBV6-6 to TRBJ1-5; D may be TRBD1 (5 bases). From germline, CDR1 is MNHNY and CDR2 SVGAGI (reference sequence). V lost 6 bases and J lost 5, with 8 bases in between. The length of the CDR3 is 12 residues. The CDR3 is CASSKGDQPQHF. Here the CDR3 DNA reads TGTGCCAGCAGCAAAGGGGATCAGCCCCAGCATTTT.

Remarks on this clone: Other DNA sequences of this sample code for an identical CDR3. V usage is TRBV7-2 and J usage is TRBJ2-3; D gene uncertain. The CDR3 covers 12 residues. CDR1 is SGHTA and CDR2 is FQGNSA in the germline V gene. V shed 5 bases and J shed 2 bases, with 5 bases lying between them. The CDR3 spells CASSLYTDTQYF. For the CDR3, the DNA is TGTGCCAGCAGCCTATACACAGATACGCAGTATTTT.

As DNA, the CDR3 is TGTGCCAGCAGCTTGGACAGGTGGCAAGAGACCCAGTACTTC. Translation: CASSLDRWQETQYF. The rearrangement joins TRBV5-4 to TRBJ2-5; a weak D match, TRBD1 (5 bases). Deletions cut 0 bases from V and 2 bases from J, with 8 bases between. The CDR3 sequence is 14 residues long. The germline V gene has CDR1 SGHNT and CDR2 YYREEE (reference sequence).

The DNA for the CDR3 is TGTGCCAGCAGCTTGGTCGGGGGCTATGGCTACACCTTC. As protein: CASSLVGGYGYTF. This chain uses TRBV5-4 with TRBJ1-2; weak D call: TRBD1 (5 bases). The CDR3 length is 13 residues. Germline V gene lookup returns CDR1 SGHNT and CDR2 YYREEE (reference sequence). Trimming shortened V by 0 bases and J by 4 bases, and 7 bases separated the two germline ends.

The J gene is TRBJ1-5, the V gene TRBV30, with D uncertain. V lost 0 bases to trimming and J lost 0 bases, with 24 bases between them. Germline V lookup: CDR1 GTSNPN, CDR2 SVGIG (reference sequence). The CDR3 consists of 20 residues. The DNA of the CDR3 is TGTGCCTGGAGTGTGCCCTCCTCGGCAGTCTGGGAGGGTAGCAATCAGCCCCAGCATTTT. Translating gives CAWSVPSSAVWEGSNQPQHF.

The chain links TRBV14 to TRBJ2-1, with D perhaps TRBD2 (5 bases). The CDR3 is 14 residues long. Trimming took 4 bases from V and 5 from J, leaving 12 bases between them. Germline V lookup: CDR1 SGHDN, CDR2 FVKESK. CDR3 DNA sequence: TGTGCCAGCAGCCGCAGGACTTCAAACAATGAGCAGTTCTTC. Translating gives CASSRRTSNNEQFF.

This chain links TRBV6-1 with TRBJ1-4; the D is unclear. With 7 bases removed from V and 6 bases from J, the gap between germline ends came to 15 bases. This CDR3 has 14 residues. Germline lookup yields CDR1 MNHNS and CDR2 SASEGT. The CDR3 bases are TGTGCCAGCAAAATGAAATGGACTGATGAAAAACTGTTTTTT. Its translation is CASKMKWTDEKLFF.

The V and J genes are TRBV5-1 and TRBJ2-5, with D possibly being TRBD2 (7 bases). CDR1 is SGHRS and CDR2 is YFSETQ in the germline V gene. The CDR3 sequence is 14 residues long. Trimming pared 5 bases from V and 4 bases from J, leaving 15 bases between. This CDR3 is CASRGGGAGETQYF. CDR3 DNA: TGCGCCAGCAGGGGTGGGGGGGCCGGAGAGACCCAGTACTTC.

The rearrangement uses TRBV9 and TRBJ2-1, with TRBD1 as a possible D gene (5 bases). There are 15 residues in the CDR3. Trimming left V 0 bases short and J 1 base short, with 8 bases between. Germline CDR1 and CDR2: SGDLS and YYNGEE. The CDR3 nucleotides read TGTGCCAGCAGCGTAGACAGGACATCCTACAATGAGCAGTTCTTC. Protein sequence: CASSVDRTSYNEQFF.

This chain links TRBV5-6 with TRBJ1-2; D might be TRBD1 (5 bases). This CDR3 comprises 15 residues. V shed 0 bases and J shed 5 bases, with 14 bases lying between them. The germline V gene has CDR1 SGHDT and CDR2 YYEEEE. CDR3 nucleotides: TGTGCCAGCAGCTTGGGTGGTGGGGCCGCGTATGGCTACACCTTC. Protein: CASSLGGGAAYGYTF.

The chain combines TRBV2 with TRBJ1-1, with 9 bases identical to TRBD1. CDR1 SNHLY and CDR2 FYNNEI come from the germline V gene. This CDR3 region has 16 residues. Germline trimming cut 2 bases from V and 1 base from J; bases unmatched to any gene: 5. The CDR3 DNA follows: TGTGCCAGCAGTGAACTCGGGGGACAGGGGAACACTGAAGCTTTCTTT. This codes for CASSELGGQGNTEAFF.

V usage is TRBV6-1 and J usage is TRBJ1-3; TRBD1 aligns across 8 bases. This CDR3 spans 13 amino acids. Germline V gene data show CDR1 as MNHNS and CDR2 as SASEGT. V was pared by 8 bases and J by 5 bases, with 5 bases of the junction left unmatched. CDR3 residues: CASDRGERNTIYF. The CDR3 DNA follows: TGTGCCAGCGACAGGGGCGAAAGAAACACCATATATTTT.

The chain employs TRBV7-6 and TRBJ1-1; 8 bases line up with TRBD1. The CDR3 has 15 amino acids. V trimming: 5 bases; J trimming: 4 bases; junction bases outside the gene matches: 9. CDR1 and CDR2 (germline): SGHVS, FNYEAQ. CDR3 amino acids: CASSPEQGGVTEAFF. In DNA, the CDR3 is TGTGCCAGCAGCCCCGAACAGGGGGGGGTCACTGAAGCTTTCTTT.

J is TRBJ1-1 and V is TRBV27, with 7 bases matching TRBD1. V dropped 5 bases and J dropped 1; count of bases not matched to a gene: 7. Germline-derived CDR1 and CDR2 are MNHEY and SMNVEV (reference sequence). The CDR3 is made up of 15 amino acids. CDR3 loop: CASSTPQGENTEAFF. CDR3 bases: TGTGCCAGCAGTACCCCCCAGGGGGAGAACACTGAAGCTTTCTTT.